These T cell receptor beta chains were read from a single sample in a study of blood T cell repertoires in COVID-19. Profiled with immunoSEQ multiplex PCR; TCRdb holds only in-frame clones, not every one. The data contain some 180,000 clones, 60% to 80% of them singletons. Sample: PBMCs or T cells enriched from blood (not recorded which). These receptors all stem from a man aged 55 to 70 who had been exposed to COVID-19. Both conserved end residues are part of each CDR3. The D gene is left open where the match is weak. Clone sizes are given selectively: once, few, many, or a class where the clone is expanded.

CDR3: CASKTGTGVNTEAFF
DNA: TGTGCCAGTAAAACAGGGACAGGGGTGAACACTGAAGCTTTCTTT
D: TRBD1
J: TRBJ1-1
size: -
V: TRBV19

CDR3: CASSSRVSDEQYF
DNA: TGTGCCAGCAGCTCAAGAGTAAGCGACGAGCAGTACTTC
D: -
J: TRBJ2-7
size: -
V: TRBV5-6

CDR3: CASSMTGAYGYTF
DNA: TGTGCCAGTAGTATGACAGGGGCGTATGGCTACACCTTC
D: TRBD1
J: TRBJ1-2
size: -
V: TRBV19

CDR3: CASSQENRVRPEAFF
DNA: TGTGCCAGCAGCCAAGAGAACAGGGTGAGGCCTGAAGCTTTCTTT
D: -
J: TRBJ1-1
size: -
V: TRBV3-1/TRBV3-2

CDR3: CASMKSPGTENSPLHF
DNA: TGCGCCAGCATGAAAAGCCCGGGGACAGAGAATTCACCCCTCCACTTT
D: TRBD1
J: TRBJ1-6
size: -
V: TRBV5-1

CDR3: CASSLMGQNYGYTF
DNA: TGTGCCAGCAGCCTAATGGGACAGAACTATGGCTACACCTTC
D: TRBD1
J: TRBJ1-2
size: -
V: TRBV27

CDR3: CASSLDGRAEEQYF
DNA: TGTGCCAGCAGCTTAGACGGGAGGGCGGAAGAGCAGTACTTC
D: TRBD2
J: TRBJ2-7
size: few
V: TRBV7-2

CDR3: CASSFAAPRYF
DNA: TGTGCCAGCAGCTTTGCAGCGCCAAGGTACTTC
D: -
J: TRBJ2-7
size: -
V: TRBV5-8

CDR3: CASSLAGSSGAGSYNEQFF
DNA: TGCGCCAGCAGCTTGGCAGGGTCTAGCGGGGCCGGCTCCTACAATGAGCAGTTCTTC
D: TRBD2
J: TRBJ2-1
size: -
V: TRBV5-1

CDR3: CASRELAGGGYNEQFF
DNA: TGTGCCAGCAGGGAACTAGCGGGAGGGGGTTACAATGAGCAGTTCTTC
D: TRBD2
J: TRBJ2-1
size: -
V: TRBV2

CDR3: CASRQGSNEQYF
DNA: TGTGCCAGCAGACAGGGGTCAAACGAGCAGTACTTC
D: TRBD1
J: TRBJ2-7
size: once
V: TRBV28

CDR3: CASSASGSSGNTIYF
DNA: TGTGCCAGCAGTGCCTCCGGGAGCTCTGGAAACACCATATATTTT
D: -
J: TRBJ1-3
size: -
V: TRBV2

CDR3: CASSLPRANTGELFF
DNA: TGTGCCAGCAGCTTGCCCCGGGCGAACACCGGGGAGCTGTTTTTT
D: -
J: TRBJ2-2
size: few
V: TRBV5-5

CDR3: CARTSGYQETQYF
DNA: TGTGCCAGGACTAGCGGGTACCAAGAGACCCAGTACTTC
D: TRBD2
J: TRBJ2-5
size: -
V: TRBV2

CDR3: CASRSRAGGGELFF
DNA: TGCGCCAGCAGATCACGTGCAGGGGGCGGGGAGCTGTTTTTT
D: TRBD1
J: TRBJ2-2
size: -
V: TRBV5-1

CDR3: CAWTFGDRGGYRSSEQYF
DNA: TGTGCCTGGACTTTCGGGGACAGGGGGGGATATAGATCTAGCGAGCAGTACTTC
D: TRBD1
J: TRBJ2-7
size: -
V: TRBV30

CDR3: CSVYIRDSYNYEQYF
DNA: TGCAGCGTTTATATCCGGGACAGCTACAACTACGAGCAGTACTTC
D: TRBD1
J: TRBJ2-7
size: -
V: TRBV29-1

CDR3: CASSYSTGAISPEQYF
DNA: TGTGCCAGCAGTTACTCGACAGGGGCGATCTCCCCCGAGCAGTACTTC
D: TRBD1
J: TRBJ2-7
size: -
V: TRBV6-2/TRBV6-3

CDR3: CASSPSGTEKAPLHF
DNA: TGTGCCAGCAGTCCTTCCGGGACAGAGAAGGCACCCCTCCACTTT
D: TRBD1
J: TRBJ1-6
size: -
V: TRBV7-2

CDR3: CASSLAEYNEQFF
DNA: TGTGCCAGCAGTCTAGCGGAGTACAATGAGCAGTTCTTC
D: TRBD2
J: TRBJ2-1
size: -
V: TRBV2

CDR3: CASRGGNQPQHF
DNA: TGTGCCAGCAGAGGGGGCAATCAGCCCCAGCATTTT
D: -
J: TRBJ1-5
size: -
V: TRBV6-5

CDR3: CASSLGGRAYNEQFF
DNA: TGTGCCAGCAGCCTCGGAGGGAGGGCCTACAATGAGCAGTTCTTC
D: TRBD2
J: TRBJ2-1
size: -
V: TRBV7-2

CDR3: CASSYQGGRTDTQYF
DNA: TGTGCCAGCAGTTACCAGGGAGGAAGAACAGATACGCAGTATTTT
D: -
J: TRBJ2-3
size: -
V: TRBV6-5

CDR3: CSAVGGWNTEAFF
DNA: TGCAGCGCCGTAGGGGGATGGAACACTGAAGCTTTCTTT
D: -
J: TRBJ1-1
size: few
V: TRBV29-1

CDR3: CASTATASSYEQYF
DNA: TGTGCCAGCACTGCGACAGCCTCCTCCTACGAGCAGTACTTC
D: -
J: TRBJ2-7
size: -
V: TRBV6-5

CDR3: CASSDQGNIQYF
DNA: TGTGCCAGCAGTGACCAGGGAAACATTCAGTACTTC
D: -
J: TRBJ2-4
size: -
V: TRBV2

CDR3: CASSLSGQGTDGYTF
DNA: TGTGCCAGCAGCCTTTCTGGACAGGGCACGGATGGCTACACCTTC
D: TRBD1
J: TRBJ1-2
size: -
V: TRBV28

CDR3: CASRERGGREKLFF
DNA: TGTGCCAGCAGGGAAAGGGGAGGGCGCGAAAAACTGTTTTTT
D: -
J: TRBJ1-4
size: -
V: TRBV7-8

CDR3: CATKRDTASSTPLHF
DNA: TGCGCCACCAAACGCGATACCGCCTCGTCGACACCCCTCCACTTT
D: -
J: TRBJ1-6
size: few
V: TRBV5-1

CDR3: CASSLQGQGWKAFF
DNA: TGTGCCAGCAGCCTACAGGGACAGGGGTGGAAAGCTTTCTTT
D: TRBD1
J: TRBJ1-1
size: -
V: TRBV5-4

CDR3: CSASKGGSNQPQHF
DNA: TGCAGTGCTAGTAAGGGGGGGAGCAATCAGCCCCAGCATTTT
D: -
J: TRBJ1-5
size: -
V: TRBV20-1

CDR3: CASSLAVTEAFF
DNA: TGTGCCAGCAGCTTGGCCGTCACTGAAGCTTTCTTT
D: -
J: TRBJ1-1
size: few
V: TRBV5-8

CDR3: CSVTTGGNTEAFF
DNA: TGCAGCGTTACGACAGGGGGGAACACTGAAGCTTTCTTT
D: TRBD1
J: TRBJ1-1
size: -
V: TRBV29-1

CDR3: CASSQVEGLIDTQYF
DNA: TGTGCCAGCAGCCAAGTGGAGGGGTTGATAGATACGCAGTATTTT
D: -
J: TRBJ2-3
size: -
V: TRBV14

CDR3: CAISESGQGSATDTQYF
DNA: TGTGCCATCAGTGAGTCGGGACAGGGTAGTGCAACAGATACGCAGTATTTT
D: TRBD1
J: TRBJ2-3
size: -
V: TRBV10-3

CDR3: CASSDSSGGFEKLFF
DNA: TGTGCCAGCAGTGACTCCTCGGGTGGTTTTGAAAAACTGTTTTTT
D: -
J: TRBJ1-4
size: few
V: TRBV6-5